This TCR beta chain was found in a study of blood T cell repertoires in COVID-19. Study overall: The analysed material was cDNA or gDNA that came from T cells, B-cell-depleted T cells, or PBMCs.

This CDR3 is 13 amino acids long. The V end lost 3 bases, the J end lost 3 bases, and 6 bases lay between the germline ends. Original handling: Estimates of nucleated cell counts were drawn from the amplification of reference gene primers. The assay was immunoSEQ multiplex PCR, and TCRdb's table has in-frame clones only and misses some. That table is the source of V, J and clone size, and D and trimming were worked out from the DNA. The sample contains about 300,000 clones, 86% of which appear only once. Participants spanned ages about 18 to 95 years and resided in some 22 US areas. Clinical history reported by participants formed the basis on which cohorts were assigned.

Input material: PBMCs or T cells enriched from blood (not recorded which). The chain employs TRBV12-3 or TRBV12-4 and TRBJ2-1; D gene uncertain. The receptor was isolated from a woman aged 18-30 years who had recovered from COVID-19. CDR3: CASSFVYYNEQFF. The CDR3 coding sequence is TGTGCCAGCAGTTTCGTGTACTACAATGAGCAGTTCTTC.